This T cell receptor beta chain was sequenced during a study of blood T cell repertoires in COVID-19. About the study: Collection of acute and convalescent COVID-19 samples took place in the United States, Italy and Spain. T cells, B-cell-depleted T cells, or PBMCs provided the cDNA or gDNA that served as material.

As originally analysed: By means of reference gene primer amplification, nucleated cell counts were estimated. Clones were read by immunoSEQ multiplex PCR, and TCRdb kept only the in-frame ones, dropping some. The V and J calls and the clone size are those of that table, but D and trimming were determined from the DNA. The data contain under 50,000 clones, around 85% of them singletons. V was trimmed by 4 bases and J by 0 bases, leaving 9 bases between them. This CDR3 region has 15 residues. Germline lookup yields CDR1 SEHNR and CDR2 FQNEAQ (reference sequence). Sequences were obtained from peripheral blood. J is TRBJ2-2 and V is TRBV7-9; weak D call: TRBD2 (6 bases). This clonotype was sampled from a human donor in a cohort sampled during active COVID-19. The CDR3 is CASSSGLPNTGELFF. DNA of the CDR3: TGTGCCAGCAGCTCGGGACTTCCGAACACCGGGGAGCTGTTTTTT.